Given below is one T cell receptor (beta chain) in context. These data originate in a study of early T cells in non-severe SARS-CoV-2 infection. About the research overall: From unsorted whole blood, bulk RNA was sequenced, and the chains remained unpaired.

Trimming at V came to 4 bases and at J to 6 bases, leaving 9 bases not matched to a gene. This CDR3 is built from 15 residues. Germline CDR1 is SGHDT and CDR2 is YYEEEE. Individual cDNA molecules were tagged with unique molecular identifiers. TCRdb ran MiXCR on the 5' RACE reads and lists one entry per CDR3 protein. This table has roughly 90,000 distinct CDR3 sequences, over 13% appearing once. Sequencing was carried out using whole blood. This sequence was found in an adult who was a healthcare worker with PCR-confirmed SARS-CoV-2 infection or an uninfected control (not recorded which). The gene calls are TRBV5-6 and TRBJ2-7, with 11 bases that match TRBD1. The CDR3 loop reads CASSARGQGALEQYF. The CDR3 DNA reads TGTGCCAGCAGCGCTAGAGGACAGGGGGCGCTCGAGCAGTACTTC.